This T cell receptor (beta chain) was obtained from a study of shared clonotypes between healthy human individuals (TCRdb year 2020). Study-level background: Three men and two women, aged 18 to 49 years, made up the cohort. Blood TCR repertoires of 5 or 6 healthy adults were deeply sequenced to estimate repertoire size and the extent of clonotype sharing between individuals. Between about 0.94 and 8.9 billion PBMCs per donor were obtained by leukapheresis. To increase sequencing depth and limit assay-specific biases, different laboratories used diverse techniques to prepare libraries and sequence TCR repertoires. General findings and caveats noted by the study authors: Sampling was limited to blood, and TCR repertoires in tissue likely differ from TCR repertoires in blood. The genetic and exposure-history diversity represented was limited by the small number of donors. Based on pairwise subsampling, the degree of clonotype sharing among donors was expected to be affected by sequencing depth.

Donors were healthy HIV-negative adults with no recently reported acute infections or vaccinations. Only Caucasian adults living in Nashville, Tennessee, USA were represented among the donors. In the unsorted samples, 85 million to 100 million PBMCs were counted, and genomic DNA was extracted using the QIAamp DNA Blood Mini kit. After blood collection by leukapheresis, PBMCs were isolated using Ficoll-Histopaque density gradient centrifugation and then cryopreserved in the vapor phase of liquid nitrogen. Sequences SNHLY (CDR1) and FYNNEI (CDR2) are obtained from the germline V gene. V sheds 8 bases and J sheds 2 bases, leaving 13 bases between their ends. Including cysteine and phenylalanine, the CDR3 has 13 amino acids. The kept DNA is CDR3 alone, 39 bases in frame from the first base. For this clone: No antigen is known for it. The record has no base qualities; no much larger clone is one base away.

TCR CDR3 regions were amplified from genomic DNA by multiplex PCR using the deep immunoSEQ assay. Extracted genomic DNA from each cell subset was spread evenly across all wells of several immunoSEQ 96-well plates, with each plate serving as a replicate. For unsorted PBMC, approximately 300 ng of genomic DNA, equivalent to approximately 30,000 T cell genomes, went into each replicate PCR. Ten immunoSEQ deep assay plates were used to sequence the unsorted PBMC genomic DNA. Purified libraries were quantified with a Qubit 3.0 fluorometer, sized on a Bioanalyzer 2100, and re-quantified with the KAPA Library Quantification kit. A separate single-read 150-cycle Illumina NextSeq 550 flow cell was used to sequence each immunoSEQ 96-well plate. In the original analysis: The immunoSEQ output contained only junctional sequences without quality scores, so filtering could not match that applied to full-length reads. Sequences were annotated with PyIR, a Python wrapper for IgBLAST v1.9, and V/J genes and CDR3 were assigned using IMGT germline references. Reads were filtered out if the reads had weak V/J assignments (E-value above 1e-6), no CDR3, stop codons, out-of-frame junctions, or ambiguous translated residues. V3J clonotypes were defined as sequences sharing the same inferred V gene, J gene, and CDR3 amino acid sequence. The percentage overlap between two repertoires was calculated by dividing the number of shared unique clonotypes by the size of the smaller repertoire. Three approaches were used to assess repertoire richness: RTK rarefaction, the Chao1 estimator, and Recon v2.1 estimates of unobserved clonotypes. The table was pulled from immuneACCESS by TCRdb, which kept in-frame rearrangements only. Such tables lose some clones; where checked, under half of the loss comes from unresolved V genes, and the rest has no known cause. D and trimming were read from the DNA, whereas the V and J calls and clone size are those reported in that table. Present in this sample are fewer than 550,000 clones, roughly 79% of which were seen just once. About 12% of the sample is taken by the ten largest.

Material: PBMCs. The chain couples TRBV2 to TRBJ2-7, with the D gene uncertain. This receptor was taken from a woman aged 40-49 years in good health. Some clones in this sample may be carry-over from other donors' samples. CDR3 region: CASHLDGTYEQYF. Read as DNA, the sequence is TGTGCCAGCCACCTGGACGGAACCTACGAGCAGTACTTC. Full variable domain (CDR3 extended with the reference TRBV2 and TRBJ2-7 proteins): EPEVTQTPSHQVTQMGQEVILRCVPISNHLYFYWYRQILGQKVEFLVSFYNNEISEKSEIFDDQFSVERPDGSNFTLKIRSTKLEDSAMYFCASHLDGTYEQYFGPGTRLTVT.